What follows are 6 T cell receptor beta chains derived from one specimen sequenced in a study of T-cell reconstitution after alpha-beta-depleted transplantation in children (dated by TCRdb to about 2016). The label giving this sample's treatment or condition can be read as: allogeneic hematopoietic cell transplantation with graft depleted of TCRalphabeta T cells and CD19 B cells. The library was obtained by PCR. The instrument was an Illumina HiSeq 2500. TCR library preparation used molecular barcoding, with unique molecular identifiers applied to normalize quantification of the TCRbeta repertoire. The public reads were reanalyzed by TCRdb: fastp trimming at Q25, MiXCR alignment, in-frame beta chains only. Each entry is one CDR3 protein sequence, shown with its most common DNA and genes. In all, the sample holds about 870,000 distinct CDR3 sequences, and less than 20% of those were seen once. Roughly 5% of the sample is held by the ten biggest clonotypes.

The specimen was PBMCs, mostly from graft donor cells, collected 360 days after TCRalphabeta/CD19-depleted stem cell transplant. Receptors originate from a male patient younger than 18 who had a stem cell transplant for acute lymphoblastic leukemia, so the T cells may come from the graft donor.

This clonotype was seen many times. J is TRBJ2-5 and V is TRBV27; TRBD2 agrees at 8 bases. After removal of 6 bases from V and 5 bases from J, the junction contained 17 bases not matched to a gene. The V gene's germline CDR1 is MNHEY and CDR2 SMNVEV (reference sequence). The CDR3 loop spans 17 amino acids. Here the CDR3 DNA reads TGTGCCAGCAGCACACACTTACCCAGCGGGAGACGCGAGACCCAGTACTTC. Its translation: CASSTHLPSGRRETQYF.

This clonotype was recorded a few times. The rearrangement uses TRBV27 and TRBJ2-3, with TRBD1 identical over 9 bases. The V gene end was trimmed by 6 bases and the J gene end by 6 bases; junction bases not matched to a gene: 7. Germline values: CDR1 MNHEY, CDR2 SMNVEV (reference sequence). The CDR3 is 14 amino acids. CDR3 in amino acids: CASSTQGAADTQYF. The CDR3 DNA sequence: TGTGCCAGCAGCACACAGGGGGCAGCGGATACGCAGTATTTT.

For this clonotype: The CDR3 end shows no conserved phenylalanine or tryptophan, and so a read error is likely. The chain couples TRBV20-1 to TRBJ2-6; 7 bases match TRBD1. This CDR3 contains 16 residues. After removal of 5 bases from V and 0 bases from J, the junction contained 7 bases not matched to a gene. Germline V lookup: CDR1 DFQATT, CDR2 SNEGSKA (reference sequence). CDR3 in amino acids: CSAPTGRFSGANVLTS. In DNA, the CDR3 is TGCAGTGCTCCGACAGGGCGATTCTCTGGGGCCAACGTCCTGACTTCC.

The chain employs TRBV5-1 and TRBJ2-2, with 8 nucleotides matching TRBD2. The CDR3 consists of 17 residues. V gave up 3 bases and J gave up 2 bases; unmatched junction bases: 9. Germline-derived CDR1 and CDR2 are SGHRS and YFSETQ. In DNA, the CDR3 is TGCGCCAGCAGCTCCTCCGGGACTAGGGCAAACACCGGGGAGCTGTTTTTT. It specifies CASSSSGTRANTGELFF.

The chain recombines TRBV24-1 with TRBJ1-1, with D perhaps matching TRBD1 (6 bases). Trimming left V 0 bases short and J 2 bases short, with 12 bases between. From germline, CDR1 is KGHDR and CDR2 SFDVKD. This CDR3 has 16 residues. CDR3 sequence (DNA): TGTGCCACCAGTGATTTGCTGGACAGCCGAAACACTGAAGCTTTCTTT. Its protein product is CATSDLLDSRNTEAFF.

This clonotype was picked up many times. The chain couples TRBV12-3 or TRBV12-4 to TRBJ2-7; D might be TRBD1 or TRBD2, each matching 6 bases. There are 14 residues in the CDR3. Trimming stripped 2 bases from V and 2 bases from J, with 10 bases between. In DNA form, the CDR3 reads TGTGCCAGCAGTTTAACGGGGGCGCCCTACGAGCAGTACTTC. Its protein is CASSLTGAPYEQYF.